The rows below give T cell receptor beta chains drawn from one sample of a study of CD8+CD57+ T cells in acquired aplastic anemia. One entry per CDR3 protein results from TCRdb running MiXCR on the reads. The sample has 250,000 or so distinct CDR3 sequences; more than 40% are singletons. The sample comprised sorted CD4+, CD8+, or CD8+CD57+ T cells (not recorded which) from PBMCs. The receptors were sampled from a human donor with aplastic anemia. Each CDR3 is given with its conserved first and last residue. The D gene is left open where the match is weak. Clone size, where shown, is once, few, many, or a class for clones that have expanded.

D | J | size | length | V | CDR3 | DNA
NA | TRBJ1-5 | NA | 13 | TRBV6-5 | CASSTRQDQPQHF | TGTGCCAGCAGTACAAGACAGGATCAGCCCCAGCATTTT
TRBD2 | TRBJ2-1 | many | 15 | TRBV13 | CASSYGAGGPSFQFF | TGTGCCAGCAGCTACGGGGCGGGAGGTCCTTCATTTCAGTTCTTC
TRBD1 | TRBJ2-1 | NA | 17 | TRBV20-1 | CSASSEHTGTGHDEQFF | TGCAGTGCCAGCAGTGAGCATACCGGGACAGGGCACGATGAGCAGTTCTTC
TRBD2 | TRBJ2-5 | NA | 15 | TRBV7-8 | CASSLVAGEQETQYF | TGTGCCAGCAGCTTAGTAGCGGGAGAACAAGAGACCCAGTACTTC
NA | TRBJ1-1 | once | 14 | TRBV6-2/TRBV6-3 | CASSYVGKLTEAFF | TGTGCCAGCAGTTACGTAGGGAAGTTAACTGAAGCTTTCTTT
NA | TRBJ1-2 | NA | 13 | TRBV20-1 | CSASSARMPGYTF | TGCAGTGCTAGTAGCGCCAGGATGCCCGGCTACACCTTC
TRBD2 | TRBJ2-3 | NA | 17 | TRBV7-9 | CASSPRLAGHPRDTQYF | TGTGCCAGCAGCCCCAGACTAGCGGGACACCCCCGAGATACGCAGTATTTT
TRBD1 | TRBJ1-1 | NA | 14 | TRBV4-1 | CASSLQQGTREAFF | TGCGCCAGCAGCCTACAACAGGGGACGCGTGAAGCTTTCTTT
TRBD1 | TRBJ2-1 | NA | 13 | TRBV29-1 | CSTPGQGPNEQFF | TGCAGCACCCCGGGACAGGGTCCGAATGAGCAGTTCTTC
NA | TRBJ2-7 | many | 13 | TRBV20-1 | CSAFASEDYEQYF | TGCAGTGCTTTTGCCAGCGAAGACTACGAGCAGTACTTC
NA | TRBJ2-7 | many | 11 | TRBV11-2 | CASSLDPEQYF | TGTGCCAGCAGCTTAGATCCCGAGCAGTACTTC
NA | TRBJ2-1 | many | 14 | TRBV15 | CATSRDRGNNEQFF | TGTGCCACCAGCAGAGATAGGGGGAACAATGAGCAGTTCTTC
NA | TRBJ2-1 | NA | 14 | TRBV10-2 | CASSESTGSDEQFF | TGCGCTAGCAGTGAGTCTACCGGGAGCGATGAGCAGTTCTTC
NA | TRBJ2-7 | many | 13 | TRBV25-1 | CASSAGDGYEQYF | TGTGCCAGCAGTGCCGGGGACGGCTACGAGCAGTACTTC
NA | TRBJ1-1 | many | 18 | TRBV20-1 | CSAGLGPESRIVAAEAFF | TGCAGTGCTGGCCTGGGCCCCGAGTCGAGGATCGTAGCGGCTGAAGCTTTCTTT
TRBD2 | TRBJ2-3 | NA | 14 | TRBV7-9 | CASSKRELTGTQYF | TGTGCCAGCAGCAAGCGGGAACTCACAGGTACGCAGTATTTT
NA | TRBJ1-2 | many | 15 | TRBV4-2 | CASSQDLRGPDGYTF | TGTGCCAGCAGCCAAGATCTTAGGGGCCCGGATGGCTACACCTTC
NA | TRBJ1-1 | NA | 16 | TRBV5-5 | CASSPDGASTRTEAFF | TGTGCCAGCAGCCCGGATGGGGCCAGTACAAGGACTGAAGCTTTCTTT
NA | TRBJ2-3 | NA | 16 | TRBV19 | CASSKQSGTSTDTQYF | TGTGCCAGTAGTAAACAGAGCGGGACAAGCACAGATACGCAGTATTTT
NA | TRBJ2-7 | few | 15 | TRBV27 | CASSRPGSNSYEQYF | TGTGCCAGCAGTCGACCGGGGTCCAACTCCTACGAGCAGTACTTC
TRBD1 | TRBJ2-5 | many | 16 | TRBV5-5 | CASSLDRTGRVETQYF | TGTGCCAGCAGCTTGGATCGGACAGGTCGTGTAGAGACCCAGTACTTC
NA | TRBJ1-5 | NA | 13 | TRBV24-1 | CATSEEGRQPQHF | TGTGCCACCAGTGAGGAGGGGAGGCAGCCCCAGCATTTT
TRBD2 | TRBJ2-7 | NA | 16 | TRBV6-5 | CASSVSFGIGRDEQYF | TGTGCCAGCAGCGTTAGTTTTGGTATAGGGAGGGACGAGCAGTACTTC
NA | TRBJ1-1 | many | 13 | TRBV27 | CASSLFLNTEAFF | TGTGCCAGCAGTTTGTTCCTGAACACTGAAGCTTTCTTT
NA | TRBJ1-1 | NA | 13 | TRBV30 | CARDRIGGTEAFF | TGTGCCCGAGACAGAATTGGGGGCACTGAAGCTTTCTTT
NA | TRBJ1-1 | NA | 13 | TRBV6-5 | CASSYSYNTEASF | TGTGCCAGCAGTTACTCTTATAACACTGAAGCTTCCTTT
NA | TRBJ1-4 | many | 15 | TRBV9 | CASSPETGTYEKLFF | TGTGCCAGCAGCCCGGAAACAGGGACATATGAAAAACTGTTTTTT
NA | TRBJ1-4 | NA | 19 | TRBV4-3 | CASSQDRITGTASGEKLFF | TGCGCCAGCAGCCAAGATAGAATAACAGGGACCGCGTCCGGGGAAAAACTGTTTTTT
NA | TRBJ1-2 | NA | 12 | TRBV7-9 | CASSSTEYGYTF | TGTGCCAGCAGCTCGACGGAGTATGGCTACACCTTC
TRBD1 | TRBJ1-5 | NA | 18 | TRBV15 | CATSRGTGWSSSNQPQHF | TGTGCCACCAGCAGAGGGACAGGGTGGTCATCTTCGAATCAGCCCCAGCATTTT
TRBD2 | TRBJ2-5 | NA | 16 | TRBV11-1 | CASSFLAGTTQETQYF | TGTGCCAGCAGCTTTCTAGCGGGGACTACACAAGAGACCCAGTACTTC
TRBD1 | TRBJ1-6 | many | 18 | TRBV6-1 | CASSEKGWGTVADSPLHF | TGTGCCAGCAGTGAAAAGGGATGGGGGACAGTTGCGGATTCACCCCTCCACTTT
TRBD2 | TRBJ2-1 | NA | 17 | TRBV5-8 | CASSLGTGGSSYNEQFF | TGTGCCAGCAGCTTGGGGACTGGCGGGAGTTCCTACAATGAGCAGTTCTTC
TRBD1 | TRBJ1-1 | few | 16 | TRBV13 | CASRVGTGSFVDEAFF | TGTGCCAGCAGGGTTGGGACAGGGTCGTTCGTAGATGAAGCTTTCTTT
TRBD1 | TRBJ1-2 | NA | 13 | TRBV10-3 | CAIGTGGSYGYTF | TGTGCCATCGGGACAGGGGGTAGCTATGGCTACACCTTC
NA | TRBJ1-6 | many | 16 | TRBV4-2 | CASSLRSNSYNSPLHF | TGTGCCAGCAGCCTCCGGAGTAACTCCTATAATTCACCCCTCCACTTT
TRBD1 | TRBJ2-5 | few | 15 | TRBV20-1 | CSAKERQGEQETQYF | TGCAGTGCTAAGGAGAGGCAGGGGGAGCAAGAGACCCAGTACTTC
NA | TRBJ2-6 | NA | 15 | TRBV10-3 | CAISEPPAGANVLTF | TGTGCCATCAGTGAGCCCCCCGCTGGGGCCAACGTCCTGACTTTC
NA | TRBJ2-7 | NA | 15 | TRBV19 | CASSTGAGTSYEQYF | TGTGCCAGTAGTACTGGGGCAGGGACCTCCTACGAGCAGTACTTC
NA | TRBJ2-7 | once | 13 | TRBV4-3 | CASSQEDGYEQYF | TGCGCCAGCAGCCAAGAGGACGGGTACGAGCAGTACTTC
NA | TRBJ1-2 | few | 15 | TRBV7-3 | CASSLGGQGFGGYTF | TGTGCCAGCAGCTTAGGGGGGCAAGGCTTTGGTGGCTACACCTTC
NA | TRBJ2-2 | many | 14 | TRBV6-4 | CASSDRPNTGELFF | TGTGCCAGCAGTGACAGGCCGAACACCGGGGAGCTGTTTTTT
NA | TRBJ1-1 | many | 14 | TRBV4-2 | CASSRKLENTEAFF | TGTGCCAGCAGCCGAAAGCTCGAAAACACTGAAGCTTTCTTT
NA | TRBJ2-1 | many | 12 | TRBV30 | CAWIRSRYEQFF | TGTGCCTGGATAAGATCCAGGTATGAGCAGTTCTTC
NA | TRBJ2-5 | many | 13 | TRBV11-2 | CASSDRPGETQYF | TGTGCCAGCAGCGACCGACCGGGAGAGACCCAGTACTTC
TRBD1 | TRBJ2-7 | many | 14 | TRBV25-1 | CASSGGTGLVEQYF | TGTGCCAGCAGTGGAGGGACAGGGTTGGTCGAGCAGTACTTC
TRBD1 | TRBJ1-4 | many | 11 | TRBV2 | CASSDDRAPLF | TGTGCCAGCAGTGATGACAGGGCCCCCCTTTTT
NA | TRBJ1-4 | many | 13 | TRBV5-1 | CASSLGQGDELFF | TGCGCCAGCAGCCTGGGACAAGGGGATGAACTGTTTTTT
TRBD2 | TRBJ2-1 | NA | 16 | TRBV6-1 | CASSDSSGSSYNEQFF | TGTGCCAGCAGTGACAGTAGCGGGAGCTCCTACAATGAGCAGTTCTTC
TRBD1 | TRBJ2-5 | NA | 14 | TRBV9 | CASSRDRGGETQYF | TGTGCCAGCAGCCGGGACAGGGGTGGGGAGACCCAGTACTTC
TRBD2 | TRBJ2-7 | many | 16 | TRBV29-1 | CSVVWASGTFSYEQYF | TGCAGCGTTGTTTGGGCTAGCGGGACCTTCTCCTACGAGCAGTACTTC
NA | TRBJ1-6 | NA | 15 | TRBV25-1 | CASSQDFTRSSPLHF | TGTGCCAGCAGCCAAGATTTCACCCGGAGTTCACCCCTCCACTTT
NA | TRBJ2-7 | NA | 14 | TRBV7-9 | CAGSPGGARYEQYF | TGTGCCGGCAGCCCTGGCGGGGCGCGCTACGAGCAGTACTTC
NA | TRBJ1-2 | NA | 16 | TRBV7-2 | CASSLNLGGLGYGYTF | TGTGCCAGCAGCTTAAATTTAGGAGGTTTGGGCTATGGCTACACCTTC
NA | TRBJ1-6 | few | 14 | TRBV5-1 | CASSLGQRNSPLHF | TGCGCCAGCAGCTTGGGACAGCGTAATTCACCCCTCCACTTT